These 5 T cell receptor beta chains were sequenced from one sample in a study of cytomegalovirus exposure and HLA in healthy donors. It was with 60 Vbeta and 13 Jbeta primers that the PCR ran. The assay was immunoSEQ multiplex PCR, and TCRdb's table has in-frame clones only and misses some. The repertoire holds tens of thousands of clones, with roughly 73% as singletons. The sample comprised PBMCs. The receptors stem from a male donor in good health and CMV-seropositive.

The CDR3 reads CASIVGEGTQYF. The DNA for the CDR3 is TGTGCCAGCATCGTTGGGGAGGGTACGCAGTATTTT. The J gene is TRBJ2-3, the V gene TRBV6-1, with 7 bases matching TRBD2. J lost 8 bases, V lost 7 bases, and 6 bases had no gene match. The germline V gene encodes CDR1 MNHNS and CDR2 SASEGT. The CDR3 is 12 residues long.

The chain has TRBV2 and TRBJ1-5; no definite D call. CDR3 length equals 12 residues. The ends were cut back, 6 bases at V and 2 bases at J, with 5 bases in the middle. Germline V gene data show CDR1 as SNHLY and CDR2 as FYNNEI. In DNA form, the CDR3 reads TGTGCCAGCAGGGGAGGCAATCAGCCCCAGCATTTT. This gives the protein CASRGGNQPQHF.

The genes are TRBV7-8 and TRBJ2-3; the match to TRBD1 covers 7 bases. CDR3 length: 14 residues. The germline V gene encodes CDR1 SGHVS and CDR2 FQNEAQ. V was clipped by 7 bases and J by 2 bases; unmatched bases: 6. This chain's CDR3 is CASIPDRVTDTQYF. The CDR3 DNA reads TGTGCCAGCATCCCCGACAGGGTCACAGATACGCAGTATTTT.

CDR3 in amino acids: CASSPGEGVADTQYF. The CDR3 DNA is TGTGCCAGCAGCCCTGGGGAGGGCGTGGCAGATACGCAGTATTTT. The genes are TRBV28 and TRBJ2-3; 7 nucleotides line up with TRBD2. The germline V gene has CDR1 MDHEN and CDR2 SYDVKM. V lost 6 bases and J lost 4; bases outside the gene matches: 10. The length of the CDR3 is 15 residues.

The chain employs TRBV5-1 and TRBJ2-1; tentative D call: TRBD2 (5 bases). From germline, CDR1 is SGHRS and CDR2 YFSETQ. This CDR3 is 14 amino acids long. The V end lost 2 bases, the J end lost 7 bases, and 13 bases lay between the germline ends. CDR3 sequence (DNA): TGCGCCAGCAGCTTAGGGAGCCCCGTAAATGAGCAGTTCTTC. This encodes CASSLGSPVNEQFF.